A selection of T cell receptor beta chains follows, all from one sample in a study of blood T cell repertoires in COVID-19. Clones were sequenced by immunoSEQ multiplex PCR, and TCRdb holds only the in-frame ones, with some missing. The table shows hundreds of thousands of clones, with about 85% occurring only once. Sequencing was performed on peripheral blood. The receptors here all came from a middle-aged man with acute or convalescent COVID-19. Each CDR3 is given with its conserved first and last residue.

j_call v_call cdr3_aa
TRBJ2-2 TRBV12-3/TRBV12-4 CASSWAGAGELFF
TRBJ1-5 TRBV5-1 CASSAEGDSNQPQHF
TRBJ2-5 TRBV7-6 CASSLRGDPQETQYF
TRBJ2-4 TRBV27 CASSLSWGDIQYF
TRBJ1-2 TRBV28 CASSALNYGYTF
TRBJ2-7 TRBV4-3 CASSQDVQGFPYEQYF
TRBJ2-2 TRBV5-1 CASSDRDFELFF
TRBJ1-5 TRBV6-5 CASRRGTGVQPQHF
TRBJ1-2 TRBV20-1 CSADPEGGYTF
TRBJ2-1 TRBV7-9 CASSLTPTGGSNNEQFF
TRBJ1-5 TRBV5-8 CASRLIRGYSNQPQHF
TRBJ2-3 TRBV5-4 CASSLTGQGRTDTQYF
TRBJ1-2 TRBV6-6 CASSYPTGTGLYGYTF
TRBJ1-2 TRBV5-1 CASSPGGEYGYTF
TRBJ1-2 TRBV6-5 CASSYTGGRKIHGYTF
TRBJ2-3 TRBV19 CASSMIAGREDTQYF
TRBJ2-7 TRBV2 CASSDSGRFSGGTYEQYF
TRBJ2-1 TRBV15 CATSRDLSGGFEQFF
TRBJ2-1 TRBV13 CASSQEKSLAGEINEQFF
TRBJ1-5 TRBV1 CTSSLTLQATKMNQPQHF
TRBJ2-1 TRBV5-1 CASSLPALSSYNEQFF
TRBJ1-1 TRBV7-9 CASSLEGTGKTEAFF
TRBJ2-7 TRBV10-1 CASIARAGQGLYEQYF
TRBJ2-7 TRBV6-5 CASTQQRGTNEQYF
TRBJ2-1 TRBV3-1/TRBV3-2 CASSHRTYNEQFF
TRBJ1-3 TRBV7-9 CASSLQGDTIYF
TRBJ1-1 TRBV5-1 CASSLGPGVDEAFF
TRBJ2-3 TRBV4-1 CASSQELAGAPTDTQYF
TRBJ2-4 TRBV7-9 CASSLMGTSVNIQYF
TRBJ1-4 TRBV5-8 CASSSMTGFQANEKLFF
TRBJ2-6 TRBV7-3 CASSSSYSGANVLTF
TRBJ1-2 TRBV18 CASSPRQGNDGYTF
TRBJ1-6 TRBV2 CASSEAGRGAYNSPLHF
TRBJ2-1 TRBV28 CASSLTRQGWDEQFF
TRBJ2-1 TRBV6-4 CASSDSTGTRNEQFF